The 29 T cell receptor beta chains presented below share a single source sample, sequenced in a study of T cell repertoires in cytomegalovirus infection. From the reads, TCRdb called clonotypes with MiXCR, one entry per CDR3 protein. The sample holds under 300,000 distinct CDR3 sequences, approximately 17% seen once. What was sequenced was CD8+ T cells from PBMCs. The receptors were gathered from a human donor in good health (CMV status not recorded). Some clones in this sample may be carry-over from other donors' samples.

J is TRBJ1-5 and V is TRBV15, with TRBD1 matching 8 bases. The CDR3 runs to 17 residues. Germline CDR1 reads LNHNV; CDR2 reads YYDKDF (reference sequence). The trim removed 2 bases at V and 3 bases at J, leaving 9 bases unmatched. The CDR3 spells CATSRPIGQGFNQPQHF. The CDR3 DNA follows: TGTGCCACCAGCAGACCTATAGGACAGGGATTCAATCAGCCCCAGCATTTT.

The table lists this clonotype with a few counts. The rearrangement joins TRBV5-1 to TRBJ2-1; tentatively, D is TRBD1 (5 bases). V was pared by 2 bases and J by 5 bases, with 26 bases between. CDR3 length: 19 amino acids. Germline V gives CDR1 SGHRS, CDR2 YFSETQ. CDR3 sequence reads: CASSLRLAGIGSSDNEQFF. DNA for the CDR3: TGCGCCAGCAGCTTACGATTAGCAGGGATAGGTTCTTCGGACAATGAGCAGTTCTTC.

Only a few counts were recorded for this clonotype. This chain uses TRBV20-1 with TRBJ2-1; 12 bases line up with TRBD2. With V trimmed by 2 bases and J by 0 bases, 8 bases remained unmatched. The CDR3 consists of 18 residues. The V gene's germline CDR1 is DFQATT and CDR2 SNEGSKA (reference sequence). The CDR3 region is CSARSRTSGARSYNEQFF. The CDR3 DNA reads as TGCAGTGCTAGATCGCGGACTAGCGGGGCTCGCTCCTACAATGAGCAGTTCTTC.

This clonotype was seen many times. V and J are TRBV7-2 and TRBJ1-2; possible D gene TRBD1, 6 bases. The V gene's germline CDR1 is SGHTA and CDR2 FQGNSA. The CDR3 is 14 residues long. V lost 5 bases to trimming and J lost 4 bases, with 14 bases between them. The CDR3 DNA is TGTGCCAGCAGCCCACAGGGTTCGGGCTATGGCTACACCTTC. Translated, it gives CASSPQGSGYGYTF.

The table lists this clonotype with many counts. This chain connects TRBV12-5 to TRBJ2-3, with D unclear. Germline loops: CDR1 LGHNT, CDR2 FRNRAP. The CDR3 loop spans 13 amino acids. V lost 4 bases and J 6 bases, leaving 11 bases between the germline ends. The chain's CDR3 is CASGWTAGDTQYF. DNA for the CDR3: TGTGCTAGTGGTTGGACCGCTGGGGATACGCAGTATTTT.

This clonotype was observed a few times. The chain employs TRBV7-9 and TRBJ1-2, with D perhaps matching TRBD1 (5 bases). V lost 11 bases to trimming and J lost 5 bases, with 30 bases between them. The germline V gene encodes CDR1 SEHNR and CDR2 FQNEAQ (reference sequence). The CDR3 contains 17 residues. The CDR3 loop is CAWGGGPTPSTDYGYTF. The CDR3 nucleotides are TGTGCCTGGGGGGGTGGTCCCACGCCCTCCACGGATTATGGCTACACCTTC. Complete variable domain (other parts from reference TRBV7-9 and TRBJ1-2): DTGVSQNPRHKITKRGQNVTFRCDPISEHNRLYWYRQTLGQGPEFLTYFQNEAQLEKSRLLSDRFSAERPKGSFSTLEIQRTEQGDSAMYLCAWGGGPTPSTDYGYTFGSGTRLTVV.

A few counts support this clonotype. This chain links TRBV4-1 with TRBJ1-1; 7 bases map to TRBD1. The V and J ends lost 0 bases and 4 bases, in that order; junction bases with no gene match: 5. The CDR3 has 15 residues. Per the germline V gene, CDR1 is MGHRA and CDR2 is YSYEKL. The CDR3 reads CASSQESGGTTEAFF. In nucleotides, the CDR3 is TGCGCCAGCAGCCAAGAATCAGGGGGTACCACTGAAGCTTTCTTT.

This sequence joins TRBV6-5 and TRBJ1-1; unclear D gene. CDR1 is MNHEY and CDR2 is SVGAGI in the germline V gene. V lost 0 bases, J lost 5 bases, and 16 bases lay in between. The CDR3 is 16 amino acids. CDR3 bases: TGTGCCAGCAGTTACTCGATTCTGTCCGGTTTGACTGAAGCTTTCTTT. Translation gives CASSYSILSGLTEAFF.

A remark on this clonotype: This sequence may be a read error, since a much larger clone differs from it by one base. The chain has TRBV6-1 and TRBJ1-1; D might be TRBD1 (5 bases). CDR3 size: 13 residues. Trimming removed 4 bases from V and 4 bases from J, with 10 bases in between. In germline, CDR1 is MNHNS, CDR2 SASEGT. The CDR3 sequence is CASSGSRVTEAFF. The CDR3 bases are TGTGCCAGCAGTGGAAGCAGGGTCACTGAAGCTTTCTTT.

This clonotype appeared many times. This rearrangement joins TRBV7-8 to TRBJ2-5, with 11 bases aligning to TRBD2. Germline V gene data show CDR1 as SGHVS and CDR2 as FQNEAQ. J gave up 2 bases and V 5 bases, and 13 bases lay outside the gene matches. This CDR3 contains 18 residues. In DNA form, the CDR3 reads TGTGCCAGCAGCCCCGGGACTAGCGGTCCCGCAAATCAAGAGACCCAGTACTTC. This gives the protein CASSPGTSGPANQETQYF.

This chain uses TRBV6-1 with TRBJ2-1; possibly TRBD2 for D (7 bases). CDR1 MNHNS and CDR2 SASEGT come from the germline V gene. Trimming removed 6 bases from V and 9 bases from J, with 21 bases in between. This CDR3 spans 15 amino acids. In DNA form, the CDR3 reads TGTGCCAGCAGGATGGCGGGGGCGGGGTCGGGTGAGCAGTTCTTC. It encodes CASRMAGAGSGEQFF.

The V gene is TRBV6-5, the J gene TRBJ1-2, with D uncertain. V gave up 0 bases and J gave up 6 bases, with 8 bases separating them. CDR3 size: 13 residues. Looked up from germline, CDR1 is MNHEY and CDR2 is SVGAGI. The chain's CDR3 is CASSYSLFDGYTF. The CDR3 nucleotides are TGTGCCAGCAGTTACTCGCTGTTCGATGGCTACACCTTC.

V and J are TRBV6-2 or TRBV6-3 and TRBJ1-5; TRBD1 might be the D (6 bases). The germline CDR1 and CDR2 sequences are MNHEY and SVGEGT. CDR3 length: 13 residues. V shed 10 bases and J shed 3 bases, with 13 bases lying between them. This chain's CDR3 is CATWGHLNQPQHF. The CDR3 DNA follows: TGTGCCACATGGGGACATCTCAATCAGCCCCAGCATTTT.

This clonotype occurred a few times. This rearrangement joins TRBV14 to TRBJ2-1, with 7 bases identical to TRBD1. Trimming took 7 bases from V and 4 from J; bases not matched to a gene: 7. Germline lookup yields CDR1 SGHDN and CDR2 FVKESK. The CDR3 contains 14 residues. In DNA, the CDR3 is TGTGCCAGCAATCGGGGACAGCCTTACAATGAGCAGTTCTTC. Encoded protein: CASNRGQPYNEQFF. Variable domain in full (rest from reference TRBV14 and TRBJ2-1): EAGVTQFPSHSVIEKGQTVTLRCDPISGHDNLYWYRRVMGKEIKFLLHFVKESKQDESGMPNNRFLAERTGGTYSTLKVQPAELEDSGVYFCASNRGQPYNEQFFGPGTRLTVL.

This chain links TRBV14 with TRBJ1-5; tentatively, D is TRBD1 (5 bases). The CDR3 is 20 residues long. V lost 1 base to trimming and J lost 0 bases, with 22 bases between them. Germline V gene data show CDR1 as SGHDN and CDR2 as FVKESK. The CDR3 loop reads CASSQAMVGPQGYSNQPQHF. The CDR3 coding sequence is TGTGCCAGCAGCCAAGCTATGGTGGGACCTCAGGGATATAGCAATCAGCCCCAGCATTTT.

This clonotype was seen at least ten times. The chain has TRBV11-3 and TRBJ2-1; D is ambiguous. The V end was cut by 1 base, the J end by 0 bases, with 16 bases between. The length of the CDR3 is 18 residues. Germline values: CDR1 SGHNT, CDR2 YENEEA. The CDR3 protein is CASSLAPGPMSSYNEQFF. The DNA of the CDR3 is TGTGCCAGCAGCTTAGCCCCAGGACCCATGAGCTCCTACAATGAGCAGTTCTTC.

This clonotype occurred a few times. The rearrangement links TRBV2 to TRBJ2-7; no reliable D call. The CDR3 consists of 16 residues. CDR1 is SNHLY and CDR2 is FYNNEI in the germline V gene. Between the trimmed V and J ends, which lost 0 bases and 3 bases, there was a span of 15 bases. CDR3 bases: TGTGCCAGCAGTGAAGCCGGCCAACAGTCGGGCTACGAGCAGTACTTC. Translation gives CASSEAGQQSGYEQYF.

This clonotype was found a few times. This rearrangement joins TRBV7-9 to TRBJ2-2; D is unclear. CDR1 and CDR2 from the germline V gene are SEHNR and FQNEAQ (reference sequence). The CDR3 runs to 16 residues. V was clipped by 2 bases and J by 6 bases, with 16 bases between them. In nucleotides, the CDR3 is TGTGCCAGCAGCTTACATGAGTTCCCGCGTCCCGGGGAGCTGTTTTTT. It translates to CASSLHEFPRPGELFF. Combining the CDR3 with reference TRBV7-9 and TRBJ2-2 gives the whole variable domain DTGVSQNPRHKITKRGQNVTFRCDPISEHNRLYWYRQTLGQGPEFLTYFQNEAQLEKSRLLSDRFSAERPKGSFSTLEIQRTEQGDSAMYLCASSLHEFPRPGELFFGEGSRLTVL.

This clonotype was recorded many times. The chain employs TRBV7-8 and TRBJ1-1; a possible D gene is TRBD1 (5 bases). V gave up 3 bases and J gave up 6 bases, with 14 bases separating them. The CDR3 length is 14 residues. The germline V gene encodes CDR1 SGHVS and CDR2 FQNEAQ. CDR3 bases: TGTGCCAGCAGCTTGGGCCCGGGGGAACCTGAAGCTTTCTTT. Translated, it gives CASSLGPGEPEAFF.

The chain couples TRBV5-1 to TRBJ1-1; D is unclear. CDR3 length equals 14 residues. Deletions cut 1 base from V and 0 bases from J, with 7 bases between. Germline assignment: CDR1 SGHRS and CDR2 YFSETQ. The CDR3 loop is CASSLRNMNTEAFF. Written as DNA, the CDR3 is TGCGCCAGCAGCTTGCGGAACATGAACACTGAAGCTTTCTTT.

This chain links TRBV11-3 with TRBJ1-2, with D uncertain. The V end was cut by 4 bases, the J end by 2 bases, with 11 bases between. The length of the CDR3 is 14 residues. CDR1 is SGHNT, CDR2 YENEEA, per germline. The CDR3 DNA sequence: TGTGCCAGCAGCTCTCGGACGGGGAACTATGGCTACACCTTC. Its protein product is CASSSRTGNYGYTF.

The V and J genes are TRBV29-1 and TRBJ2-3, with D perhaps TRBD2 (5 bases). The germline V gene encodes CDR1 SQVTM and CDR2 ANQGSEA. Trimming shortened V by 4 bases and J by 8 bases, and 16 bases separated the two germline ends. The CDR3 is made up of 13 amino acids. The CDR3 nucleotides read TGCAGCGTTGGCTCGCAGGCGGCGGGTACGCAGTATTTT. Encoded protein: CSVGSQAAGTQYF.

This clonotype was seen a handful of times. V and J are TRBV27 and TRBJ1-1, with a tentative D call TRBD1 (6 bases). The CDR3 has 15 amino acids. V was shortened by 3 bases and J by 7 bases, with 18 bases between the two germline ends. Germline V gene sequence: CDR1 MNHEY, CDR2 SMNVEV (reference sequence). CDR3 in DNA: TGTGCCAGCAGTTTCAACAGGGCCAAAATGAGTGAAGCTTTCTTT. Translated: CASSFNRAKMSEAFF.

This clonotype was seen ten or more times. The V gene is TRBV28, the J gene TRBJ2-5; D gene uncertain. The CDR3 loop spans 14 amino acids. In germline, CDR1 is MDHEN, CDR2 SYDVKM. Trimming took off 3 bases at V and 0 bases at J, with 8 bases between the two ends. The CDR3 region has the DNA TGTGCCAGCAGTTTTCTGCGGCACCAAGAGACCCAGTACTTC. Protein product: CASSFLRHQETQYF.

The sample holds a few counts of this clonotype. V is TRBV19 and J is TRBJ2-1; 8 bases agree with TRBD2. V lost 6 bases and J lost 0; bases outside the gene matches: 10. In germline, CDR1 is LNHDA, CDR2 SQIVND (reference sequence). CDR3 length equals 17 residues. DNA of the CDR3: TGTGCCAGTAGGACTGTGCGGGGGGAGGGCTCCTACAATGAGCAGTTCTTC. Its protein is CASRTVRGEGSYNEQFF.

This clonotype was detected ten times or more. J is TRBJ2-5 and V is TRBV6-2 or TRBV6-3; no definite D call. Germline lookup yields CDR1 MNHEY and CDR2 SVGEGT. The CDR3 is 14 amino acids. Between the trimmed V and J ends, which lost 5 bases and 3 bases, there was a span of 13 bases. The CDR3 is CASSDIIREETQYF. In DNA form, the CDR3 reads TGTGCCAGCAGTGATATCATACGGGAAGAGACCCAGTACTTC.

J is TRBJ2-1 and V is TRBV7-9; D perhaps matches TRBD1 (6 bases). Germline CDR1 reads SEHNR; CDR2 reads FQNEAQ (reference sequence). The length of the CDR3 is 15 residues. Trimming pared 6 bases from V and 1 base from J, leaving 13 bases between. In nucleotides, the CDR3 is TGTGCCAGCAGACTAACAGGGTCGTCCTACAATGAGCAGTTCTTC. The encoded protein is CASRLTGSSYNEQFF.

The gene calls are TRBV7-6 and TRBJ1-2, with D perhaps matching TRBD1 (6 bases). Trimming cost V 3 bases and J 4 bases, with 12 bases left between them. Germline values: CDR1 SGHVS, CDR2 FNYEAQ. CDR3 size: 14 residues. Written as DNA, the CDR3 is TGTGCCAGCAGCTTCCTGGGGACACCCTATGGCTACACCTTC. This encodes CASSFLGTPYGYTF.

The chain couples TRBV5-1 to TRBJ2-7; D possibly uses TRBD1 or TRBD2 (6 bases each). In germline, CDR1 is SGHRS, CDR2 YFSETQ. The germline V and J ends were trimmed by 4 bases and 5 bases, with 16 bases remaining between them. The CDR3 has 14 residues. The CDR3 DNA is TGCGCCAGCAGCCCGGCCGGGGGCGGAAACGAGCAGTACTTC. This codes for CASSPAGGGNEQYF.